The present entry profiles one T cell receptor (beta chain) with its context. Its antigen is not identified. The data stem from a study of blood T cells in healthy people across ages. Study results and caveats: Changes seen in expanded clonotypes were possibly confounded by donor CMV status left unknown. Unsorted PBMCs ruled out conclusive naive versus antigen-experienced comparison. With age, beta diversity per million T cells declined roughly linearly, significantly by over 35.

A second about 6 to 11 cycle PCR used barcoded and J-beta primers. Any given sample supplied a minimum of 2.5 million CDR3-containing paired-end reads. TCRdb re-analysed the 5' RACE reads in MiXCR, keeping a single row per CDR3 protein. This table holds about 670,000 distinct CDR3 sequences, over 40% found once. This CDR3 spans 17 amino acids. V shed 0 bases and J shed 5 bases, with 19 bases lying between them. Germline V lookup: CDR1 SGHDN, CDR2 FVKESK. The chain recombines TRBV14 with TRBJ1-2; a possible D gene is TRBD1 (6 bases). The sequence came from a man older than 75 in good health. The specimen sequenced was blood. The CDR3 sequence: CASSQDLATGQGYGYTF. CDR3 in DNA: TGTGCCAGCAGCCAAGATCTGGCGACGGGACAAGGATATGGCTACACCTTC.